These 4 T cell receptor beta chains originate from one sample sequenced in a study of OX40 agonist ivuxolimab in advanced cancers. Produced via immunoSEQ multiplex PCR; TCRdb's table is partial and in-frame only. The sample contains roughly 80,000 clones, around 87% of which appear only once. The source was CD4+ or CD8+ T cells sorted from blood, collected in a trial of the OX40 agonist ivuxolimab. The receptors shown here come from an adult with an advanced solid tumor such as melanoma, head and neck, liver or kidney cancer.

Comments on this clone: One end of the junction fails to match germline, which may point to a read error. The genes are TRBV9 and TRBJ2-1; 11 bases are shared with TRBD2. The CDR3 extends over 12 amino acids. Germline V lookup: CDR1 SGDLS, CDR2 YYNGEE. CDR3 residues: CASSVEGTSGVF. CDR3 nucleotide sequence: TGTGCCAGCAGCGTAGAAGGGACTAGCGGCGTCTTC.

The chain is built from TRBV10-1 and TRBJ1-2; D unclear. The CDR3 runs to 13 residues. V was pared by 0 bases and J by 9 bases, with 11 bases between. Germline V gene data show CDR1 as WNHNN and CDR2 as SYGVQD (reference sequence). CDR3 DNA: TGCGCCAGCAGTGAGTCGAGAGGATTAAGCTACACCTTC. Translation: CASSESRGLSYTF.

The chain uses TRBV7-2 and TRBJ2-5, with unresolved D. The DNA end is more similar to TRBJ2-7, so the J call may be wrong. Germline CDR1 reads SGHTA; CDR2 reads FQGNSA. The CDR3 spans 14 residues. As DNA, the CDR3 is TGTGCCAGCAGCTTAGTCCGGGCAAGGAACGAGCAGTACTTC. Amino acid sequence: CASSLVRARNEQYF.

The table lists this clone with a count of one. The chain joins TRBV5-1 to TRBJ1-3; 8 bases are a match to TRBD1. V lost 3 bases, J lost 0 bases, and 5 bases stayed unmatched. The CDR3 contains 16 residues. Germline V gives CDR1 SGHRS, CDR2 YFSETQ. Here the CDR3 DNA reads TGCGCCAGCAGCTGGGGGGACAGGAACTCTGGAAACACCATATATTTT. The encoded protein is CASSWGDRNSGNTIYF.